These T cell receptor beta chains were read from a single sample in a study of T cells in Graves' hyperthyroidism and ophthalmopathy. One entry per CDR3 protein results from TCRdb running MiXCR on the multiplex PCR reads. Counted here are over 200,000 distinct CDR3 sequences, around 18% occurring once; the ten biggest clones make up about 41%. Sequencing was performed on blood. The receptors come from a man aged 35-49 years with Graves' hyperthyroidism. Both conserved end residues are part of each CDR3.

14	TRBV12-3/TRBV12-4	TRBJ2-5	CASSGQGGQETQYF
12	TRBV7-9	TRBJ1-2	CASSPFGDGYTF
14	TRBV2	TRBJ1-4	CASSPQRTGEKLFF
15	TRBV3-1	TRBJ2-2	CASSQNRLSTGELFF
15	TRBV6-1	TRBJ2-3	CASSEGQVYTDTQYF
13	TRBV18	TRBJ2-1	CASSPSGRSEQFF
13	TRBV28	TRBJ1-2	CASSPPGSYGYTF
14	TRBV12-3/TRBV12-4	TRBJ2-7	CASSFGTGYHEQYF
14	TRBV7-9	TRBJ1-1	CASSSQGFSTEAFF
17	TRBV2	TRBJ2-3	CASSLERGGRRTDTQYF